This is a list of T cell receptor beta chains from one sample in a study of shared clonotypes between healthy human individuals. Data came from immunoSEQ multiplex PCR; TCRdb stores just in-frame clones and leaves some out. The table records around 550,000 clones, 85% to 95% of them present only once. The material sequenced was naive CD8+ T cells sorted from blood. The receptors were sampled from a woman between 25 and 40 years old in good health. Each CDR3 is given with its conserved first and last residue. D genes are given only for firm matches. Expanded clones are given a class, and other clones once, few, many or no size at all.

TGTGCCAGCGGCCGGGACAGGGACACTGAAGCTTTCTTT,CASGRDRDTEAFF,TRBV28,NA,TRBJ1-1,TRBD1
TGTGCCAGCAGCGTGCTAGCTGTTGGGGGTCTCAATGAGCAGTTCTTC,CASSVLAVGGLNEQFF,TRBV9,NA,TRBJ2-1,NA
TGTGCCAGCAGAAGGGATCAAGAGACCCAGTACTTC,CASRRDQETQYF,TRBV7-9,NA,TRBJ2-5,NA
TGTGCCAGTATCAGAGGCTACGAGCAGTACTTC,CASIRGYEQYF,TRBV27,NA,TRBJ2-7,NA
TGCGCCAGCAGCCAGGCACCTAGCGGCCTCCTCTCCTACGAGCAGTACTTC,CASSQAPSGLLSYEQYF,TRBV4-1,NA,TRBJ2-7,TRBD2
TGTGCCAGCAGTTCCCAGTACAGGGGACCCTACGAGGAGCAGTTCTTC,CASSSQYRGPYEEQFF,TRBV27,NA,TRBJ2-1,TRBD1
TGTGCCAGCAGCGGACAGGGCTACGAGCAGTACTTC,CASSGQGYEQYF,TRBV7-9,NA,TRBJ2-7,TRBD1
TGTGCCAGCAGCTCTGACTTTTACACTGAAGCTTTCTTT,CASSSDFYTEAFF,TRBV7-7,NA,TRBJ1-1,NA
TGTGCCAGCAGCTTAGGCCTAGCGGCCTCCTACGAGCAGTACTTC,CASSLGLAASYEQYF,TRBV13,NA,TRBJ2-7,TRBD2
TGTGCCAGCAGCCACCCTGGGATTACCGGGGAGCTGTTTTTT,CASSHPGITGELFF,TRBV28,NA,TRBJ2-2,NA
TGTGCCACCAAGAACCGGGACCGTTTCTACGAGCAGTACTTC,CATKNRDRFYEQYF,TRBV27,NA,TRBJ2-7,NA
TGCAGTGCTACCGGTGTCACTGAAGCTTTCTTT,CSATGVTEAFF,TRBV20-1,NA,TRBJ1-1,NA
TGCGCCAGCAGAGTGGCCCCCTCCTACGAGCAGTACTTC,CASRVAPSYEQYF,TRBV5-1,NA,TRBJ2-7,NA
TGTGCCAGCACCCAGGGGCTAGCGGGAGGGCCTTCCCACGAGCAGTACTTC,CASTQGLAGGPSHEQYF,TRBV7-8,NA,TRBJ2-7,TRBD2
TGTGCCAGCAGCTTAAGCTCGGGAGGGCCAGTCTCCTACGAGCAGTACTTC,CASSLSSGGPVSYEQYF,TRBV7-9,once,TRBJ2-7,TRBD2
TGTGCCAGCAGTTTATATGGGGAATCCTACGAGCAGTACTTC,CASSLYGESYEQYF,TRBV27,NA,TRBJ2-7,NA
TGCGCCAGCAGCCAAGATCTTACGACTAGCGGGAGACTTGGAACCGGGGAGCTGTTTTTT,CASSQDLTTSGRLGTGELFF,TRBV4-1,once,TRBJ2-2,TRBD2